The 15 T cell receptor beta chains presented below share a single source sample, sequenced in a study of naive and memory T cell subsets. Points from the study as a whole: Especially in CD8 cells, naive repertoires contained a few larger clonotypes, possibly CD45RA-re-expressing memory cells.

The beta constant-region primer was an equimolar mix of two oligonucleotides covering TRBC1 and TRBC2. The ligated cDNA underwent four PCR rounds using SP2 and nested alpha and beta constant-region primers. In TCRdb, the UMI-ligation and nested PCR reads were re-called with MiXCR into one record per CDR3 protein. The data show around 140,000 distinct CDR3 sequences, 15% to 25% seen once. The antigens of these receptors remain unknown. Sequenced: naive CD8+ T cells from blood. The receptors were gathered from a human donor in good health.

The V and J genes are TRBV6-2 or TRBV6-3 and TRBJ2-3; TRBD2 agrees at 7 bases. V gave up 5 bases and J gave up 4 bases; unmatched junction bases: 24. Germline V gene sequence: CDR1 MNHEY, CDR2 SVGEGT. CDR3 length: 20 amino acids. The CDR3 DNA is TGTGCCAGCAGTGCAGGGATCGGCCTGGGGACTACTCAACCCCCAGATACGCAGTATTTT. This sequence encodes CASSAGIGLGTTQPPDTQYF.

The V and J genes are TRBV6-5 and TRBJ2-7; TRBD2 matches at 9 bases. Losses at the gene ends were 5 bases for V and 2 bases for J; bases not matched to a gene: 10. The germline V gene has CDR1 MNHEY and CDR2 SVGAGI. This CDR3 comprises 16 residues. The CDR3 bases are TGTGCCAGCAGTGAAGTACATGGACTAGCGCCCTACGAGCAGTACTTC. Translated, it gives CASSEVHGLAPYEQYF.

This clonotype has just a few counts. The CDR3 region is CSALVDYEQYF. In DNA, the CDR3 is TGCAGTGCGCTAGTTGACTACGAGCAGTACTTC. The chain uses TRBV20-1 and TRBJ2-7; D call uncertain. The germline gives CDR1 DFQATT, CDR2 SNEGSKA (reference sequence). Trimming took off 6 bases at V and 3 bases at J, with 9 bases between the two ends. The CDR3 has 11 residues.

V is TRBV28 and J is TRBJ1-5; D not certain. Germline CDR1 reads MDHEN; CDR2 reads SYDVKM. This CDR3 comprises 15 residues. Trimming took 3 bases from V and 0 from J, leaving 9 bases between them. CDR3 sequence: CASSLDGDSNQPQHF. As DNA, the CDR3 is TGTGCCAGCAGTTTGGACGGCGATAGCAATCAGCCCCAGCATTTT.

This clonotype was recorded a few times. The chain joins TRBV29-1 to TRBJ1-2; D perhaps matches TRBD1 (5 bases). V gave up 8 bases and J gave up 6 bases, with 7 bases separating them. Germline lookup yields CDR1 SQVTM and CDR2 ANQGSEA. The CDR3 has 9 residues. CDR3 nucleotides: TGCAGCCTGGGGGATGGCTACACCTTC. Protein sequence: CSLGDGYTF. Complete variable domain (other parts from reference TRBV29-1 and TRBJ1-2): SAVISQKPSRDICQRGTSLTIQCQVDSQVTMMFWYRQQPGQSLTLIATANQGSEATYESGFVIDKFPISRPNLTFSTLTVSNMSPEDSSIYLCSLGDGYTFGSGTRLTVV.

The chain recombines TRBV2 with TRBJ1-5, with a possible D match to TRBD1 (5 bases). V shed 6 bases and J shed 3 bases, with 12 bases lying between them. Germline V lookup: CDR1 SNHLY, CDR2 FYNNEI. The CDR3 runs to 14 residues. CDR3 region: CASSSRDVNQPQHF. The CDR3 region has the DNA TGTGCCAGCAGCTCGAGGGACGTCAATCAGCCCCAGCATTTT.

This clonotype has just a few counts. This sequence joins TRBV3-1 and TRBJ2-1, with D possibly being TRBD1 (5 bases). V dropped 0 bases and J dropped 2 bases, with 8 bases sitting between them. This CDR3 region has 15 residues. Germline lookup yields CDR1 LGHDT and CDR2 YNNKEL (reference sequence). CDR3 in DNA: TGTGCCAGCAGCCAAGACAGGGCCCCCTACAATGAGCAGTTCTTC. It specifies CASSQDRAPYNEQFF.

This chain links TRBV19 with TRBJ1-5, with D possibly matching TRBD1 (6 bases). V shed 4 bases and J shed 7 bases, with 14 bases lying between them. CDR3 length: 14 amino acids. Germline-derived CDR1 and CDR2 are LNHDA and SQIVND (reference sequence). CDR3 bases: TGTGCCAGTAGTACGCTACAGGGAGGGCAGCCCCAGCATTTT. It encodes CASSTLQGGQPQHF.

CDR3 nucleotide sequence: TGCAGTGCTAGAGAAACTAGCGGGATTGGCTACAATGAGCAGTTCTTC. This codes for CSARETSGIGYNEQFF. V gene TRBV20-1 combines with J gene TRBJ2-1; 10 positions agree with TRBD2. After removal of 0 bases from V and 3 bases from J, the junction contained 5 bases not matched to a gene. The CDR3 covers 16 residues. CDR1 is DFQATT, CDR2 SNEGSKA, per germline (reference sequence).

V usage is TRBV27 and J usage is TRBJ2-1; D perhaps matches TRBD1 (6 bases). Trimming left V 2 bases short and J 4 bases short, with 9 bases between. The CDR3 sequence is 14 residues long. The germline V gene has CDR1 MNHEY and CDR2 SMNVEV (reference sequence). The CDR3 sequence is CASSLEDRYNEQFF. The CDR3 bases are TGTGCCAGCAGTTTAGAGGACAGATACAATGAGCAGTTCTTC.

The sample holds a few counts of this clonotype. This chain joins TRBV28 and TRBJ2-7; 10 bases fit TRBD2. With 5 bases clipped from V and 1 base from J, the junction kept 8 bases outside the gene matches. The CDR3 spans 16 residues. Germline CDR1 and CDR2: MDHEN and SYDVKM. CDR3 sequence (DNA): TGTGCCAGCAGTCCCAACCTAGCGGGAGTATCCTACGAGCAGTACTTC. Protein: CASSPNLAGVSYEQYF.

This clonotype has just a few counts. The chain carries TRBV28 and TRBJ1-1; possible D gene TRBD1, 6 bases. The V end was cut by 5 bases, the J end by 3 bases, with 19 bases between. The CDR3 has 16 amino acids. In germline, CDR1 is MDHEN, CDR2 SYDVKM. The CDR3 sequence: CASSPTPRGGDTEAFF. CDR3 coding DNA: TGTGCCAGCAGTCCCACCCCCAGGGGAGGGGACACTGAAGCTTTCTTT.

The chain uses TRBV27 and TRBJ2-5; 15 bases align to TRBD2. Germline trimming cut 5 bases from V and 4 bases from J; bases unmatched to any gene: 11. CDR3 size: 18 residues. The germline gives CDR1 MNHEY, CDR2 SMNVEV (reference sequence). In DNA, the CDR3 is TGTGCCAGCAGTCCGCACAGGACTAGCGGGAGGGCCGGAGAGACCCAGTACTTC. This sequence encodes CASSPHRTSGRAGETQYF.

CDR3 in DNA: TGCGCCAGCAGCCACGGGACTACCTACGAGCAGTACTTC. Its protein product is CASSHGTTYEQYF. This rearrangement joins TRBV4-1 to TRBJ2-7, with TRBD2 matching 7 bases. Trimming cost V 3 bases and J 2 bases; bases outside gene matches: 1. Germline CDR1 reads MGHRA; CDR2 reads YSYEKL. The CDR3 contains 13 residues.

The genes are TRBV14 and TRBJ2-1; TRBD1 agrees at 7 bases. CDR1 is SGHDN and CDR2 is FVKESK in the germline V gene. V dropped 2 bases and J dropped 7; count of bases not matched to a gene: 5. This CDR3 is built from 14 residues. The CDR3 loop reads CASSQSLRGNEQFF. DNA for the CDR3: TGTGCCAGCAGCCAATCCCTCAGGGGGAATGAGCAGTTCTTC.